The rows below give T cell receptor beta chains drawn from one sample of a study of a mutant IDH1 vaccine in newly diagnosed glioma. The antigens these receptors bind are not known. Using immunoSEQ multiplex PCR, the repertoire was profiled, and TCRdb retains in-frame clones only, with some absent. The sample holds some 57,000 clones, over 75% seen once. This specimen was PBMCs, taken from a glioma patient whose treatment included an IDH1 peptide vaccine. These receptors were obtained from a woman aged 40 to 50 with glioma. Some clones in this sample may be carry-over from other donors' samples. Each CDR3 is given with its conserved first and last residue. D genes are given only for firm matches. The size field is filled for only some rows; it gives once, few, many or a size class.

d_call	clone_size	v_call	j_call	cdr3_aa	cdr3_nt
-	-	TRBV4-1	TRBJ2-5	CASSSRGRQETQYF	TGCGCCAGCAGCTCGCGGGGCCGCCAAGAGACCCAGTACTTC
-	-	TRBV5-1	TRBJ2-7	CASCLGSGEQYF	TGCGCCAGCTGCCTGGGCTCCGGCGAGCAGTACTTC
TRBD1	-	TRBV19	TRBJ2-7	CASSDLTGNGNEQYF	TGTGCCAGTAGTGACCTGACAGGGAACGGCAACGAGCAGTACTTC
-	-	TRBV5-4	TRBJ1-6	CASSLEPGDQSPLHF	TGTGCCAGCAGCTTGGAGCCAGGGGACCAATCACCCCTCCACTTT
-	once	TRBV5-1	TRBJ2-1	CASSLESRNNEQFF	TGCGCCAGCAGCTTGGAGTCTCGGAACAATGAGCAGTTCTTC
TRBD1	-	TRBV10-1	TRBJ2-7	CASSESGTGHEQYF	TGCGCCAGCAGTGAGTCGGGGACAGGCCACGAGCAGTACTTC
-	-	TRBV5-8	TRBJ2-3	CASSFGAGPATDTQYF	TGTGCCAGCAGCTTCGGTGCGGGCCCCGCCACAGATACGCAGTATTTT
-	medium-sized	TRBV30	TRBJ1-1	CAWRGGGDTEAFF	TGTGCCTGGAGAGGGGGGGGAGACACTGAAGCTTTCTTT
-	-	TRBV4-3	TRBJ1-4	CASSPNSLATNEKLFF	TGCGCCAGCAGCCCGAACAGTCTTGCAACTAATGAAAAACTGTTCTTT
-	few	TRBV2	TRBJ1-1	CASKAGDGTEAFF	TGTGCCAGCAAAGCAGGTGATGGCACTGAAGCTTTCTTT